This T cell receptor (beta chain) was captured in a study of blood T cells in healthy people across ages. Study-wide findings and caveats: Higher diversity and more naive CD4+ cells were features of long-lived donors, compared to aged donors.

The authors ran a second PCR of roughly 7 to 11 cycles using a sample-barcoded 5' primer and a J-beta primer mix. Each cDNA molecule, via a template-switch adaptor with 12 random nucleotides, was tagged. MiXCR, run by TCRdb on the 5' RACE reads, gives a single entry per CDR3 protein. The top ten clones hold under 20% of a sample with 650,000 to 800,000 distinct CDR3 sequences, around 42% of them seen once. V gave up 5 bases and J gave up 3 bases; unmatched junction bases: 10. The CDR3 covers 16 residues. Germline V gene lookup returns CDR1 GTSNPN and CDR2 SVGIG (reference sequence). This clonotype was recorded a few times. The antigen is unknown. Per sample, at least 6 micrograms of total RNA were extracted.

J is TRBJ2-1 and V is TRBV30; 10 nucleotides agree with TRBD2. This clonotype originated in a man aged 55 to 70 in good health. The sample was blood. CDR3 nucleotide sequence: TGTGCCTGGTCTAAAATCCTAGCGGGGGTCTACAATGAGCAGTTCTTC. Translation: CAWSKILAGVYNEQFF.